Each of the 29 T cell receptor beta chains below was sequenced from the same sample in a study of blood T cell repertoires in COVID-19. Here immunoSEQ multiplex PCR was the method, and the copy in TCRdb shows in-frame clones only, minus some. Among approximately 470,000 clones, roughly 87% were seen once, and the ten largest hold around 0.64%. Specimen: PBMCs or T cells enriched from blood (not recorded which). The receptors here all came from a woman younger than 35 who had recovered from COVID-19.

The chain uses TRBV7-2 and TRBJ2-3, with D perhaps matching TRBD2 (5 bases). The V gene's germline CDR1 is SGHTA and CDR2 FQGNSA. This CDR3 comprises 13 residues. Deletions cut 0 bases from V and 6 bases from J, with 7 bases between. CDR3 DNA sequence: TGTGCCAGCAGCTTAGCGCGAGGGGATACGCAGTATTTT. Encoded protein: CASSLARGDTQYF.

DNA of the CDR3: TGTGCCACAGGGGGCCCCGCCGGGGAGCTGTTTTTT. Its protein is CATGGPAGELFF. This rearrangement joins TRBV10-3 to TRBJ2-2; 8 bases match TRBD1. CDR3 length: 12 amino acids. With 10 bases clipped from V and 6 bases from J, the junction kept 4 bases outside the gene matches. The germline gives CDR1 ENHRY, CDR2 SYGVKD.

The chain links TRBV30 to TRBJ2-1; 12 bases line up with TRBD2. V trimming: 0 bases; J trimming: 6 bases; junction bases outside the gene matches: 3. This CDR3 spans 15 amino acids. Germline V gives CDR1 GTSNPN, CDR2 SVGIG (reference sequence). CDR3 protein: CAWSVASGGANEQFF. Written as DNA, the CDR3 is TGTGCCTGGAGTGTAGCTAGCGGGGGGGCCAATGAGCAGTTCTTC.

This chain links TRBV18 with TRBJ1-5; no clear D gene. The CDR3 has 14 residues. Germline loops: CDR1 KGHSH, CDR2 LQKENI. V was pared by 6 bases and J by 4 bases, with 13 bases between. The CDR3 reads CASSSGRENQPQHF. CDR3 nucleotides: TGTGCCAGCTCCTCCGGGAGGGAGAATCAGCCCCAGCATTTT.

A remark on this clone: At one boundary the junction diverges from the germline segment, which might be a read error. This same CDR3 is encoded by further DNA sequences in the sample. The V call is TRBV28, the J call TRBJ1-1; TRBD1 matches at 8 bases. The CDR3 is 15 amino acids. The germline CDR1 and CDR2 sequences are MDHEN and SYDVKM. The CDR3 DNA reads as TGTGCCAGCAGTCTCTGGACAGGGCCCAACACTGAGGCTTTCTTT. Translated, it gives CASSLWTGPNTEAFF.

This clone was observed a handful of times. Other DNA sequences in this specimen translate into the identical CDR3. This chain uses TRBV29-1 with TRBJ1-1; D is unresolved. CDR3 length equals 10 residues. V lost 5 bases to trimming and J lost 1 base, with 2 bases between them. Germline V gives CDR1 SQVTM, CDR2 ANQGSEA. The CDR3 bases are TGCAGCGTTCGGAACACTGAAGCTTTCTTT. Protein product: CSVRNTEAFF.

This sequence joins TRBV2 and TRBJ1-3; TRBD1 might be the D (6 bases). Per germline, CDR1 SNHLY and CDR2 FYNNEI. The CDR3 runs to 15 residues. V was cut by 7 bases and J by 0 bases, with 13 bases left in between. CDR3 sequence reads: CASTRQVYSGNTIYF. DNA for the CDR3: TGTGCCAGCACCAGACAGGTTTACTCTGGAAACACCATATATTTT.

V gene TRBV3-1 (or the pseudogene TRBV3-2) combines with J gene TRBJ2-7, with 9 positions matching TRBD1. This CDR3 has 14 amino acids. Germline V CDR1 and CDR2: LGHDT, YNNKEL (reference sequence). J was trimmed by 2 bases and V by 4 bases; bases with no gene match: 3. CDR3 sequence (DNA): TGTGCCAGCAGCCGGGGACAGGGCCCCTACGAGCAGTACTTC. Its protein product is CASSRGQGPYEQYF.

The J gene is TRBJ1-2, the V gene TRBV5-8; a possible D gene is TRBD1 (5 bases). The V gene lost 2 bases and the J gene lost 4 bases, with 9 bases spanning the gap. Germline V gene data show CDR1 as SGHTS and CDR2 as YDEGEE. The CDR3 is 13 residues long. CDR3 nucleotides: TGTGCCAGCAGCTTACCCAGGGTCTATGGCTACACCTTC. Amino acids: CASSLPRVYGYTF.

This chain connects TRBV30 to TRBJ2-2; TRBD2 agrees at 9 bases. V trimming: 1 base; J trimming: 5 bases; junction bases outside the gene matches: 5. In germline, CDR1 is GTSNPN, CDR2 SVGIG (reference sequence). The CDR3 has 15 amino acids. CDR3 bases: TGTGCCTGGAGTGGCGGCGGGGGGGTGACCGGGGAGCTGTTTTTT. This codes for CAWSGGGGVTGELFF.

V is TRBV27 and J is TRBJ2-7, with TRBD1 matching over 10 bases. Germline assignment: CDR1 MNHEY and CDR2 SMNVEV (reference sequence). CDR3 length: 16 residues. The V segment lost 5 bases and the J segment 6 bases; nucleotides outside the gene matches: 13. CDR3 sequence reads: CASSLWDRGGPSEQYF. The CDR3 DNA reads TGTGCCAGCAGTCTTTGGGACAGGGGAGGACCTAGCGAGCAGTACTTC.

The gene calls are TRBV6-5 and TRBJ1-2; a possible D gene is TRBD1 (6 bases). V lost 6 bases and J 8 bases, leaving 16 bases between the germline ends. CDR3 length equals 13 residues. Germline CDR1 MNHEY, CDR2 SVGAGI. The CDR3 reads CASRPTGSRGYTF. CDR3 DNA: TGTGCCAGCAGGCCCACAGGGTCGAGGGGCTACACCTTC.

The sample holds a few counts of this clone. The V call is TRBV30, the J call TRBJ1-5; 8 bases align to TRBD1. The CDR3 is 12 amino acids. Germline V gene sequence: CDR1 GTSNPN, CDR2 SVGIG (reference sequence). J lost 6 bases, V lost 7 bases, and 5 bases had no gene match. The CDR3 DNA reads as TGTGCCTTTGACAGGGGAGGTCAGCCCCAGCATTTT. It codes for CAFDRGGQPQHF. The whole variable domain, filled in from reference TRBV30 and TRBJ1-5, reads SQTIHQWPATLVQPVGSPLSLECTVEGTSNPNLYWYRQAAGRGLQLLFYSVGIGQISSEVPQNLSASRPQDRQFILSSKKLLLSDSGFYLCAFDRGGQPQHFGDGTRLSIL.

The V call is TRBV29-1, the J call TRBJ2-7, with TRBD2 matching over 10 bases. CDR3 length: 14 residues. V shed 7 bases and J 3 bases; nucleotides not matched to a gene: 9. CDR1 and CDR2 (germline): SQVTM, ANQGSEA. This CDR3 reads CSATGTSEFYEQYF. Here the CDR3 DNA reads TGCAGCGCTACCGGGACTAGCGAATTCTACGAGCAGTACTTC.

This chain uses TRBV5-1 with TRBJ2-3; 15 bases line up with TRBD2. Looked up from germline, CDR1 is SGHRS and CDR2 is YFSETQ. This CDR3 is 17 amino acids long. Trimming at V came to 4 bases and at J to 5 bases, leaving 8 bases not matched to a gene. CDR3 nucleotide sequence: TGCGCCAGCAGCCTAGGGACTAGCGGGGGGTCAAGAGATACGCAGTATTTT. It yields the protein CASSLGTSGGSRDTQYF. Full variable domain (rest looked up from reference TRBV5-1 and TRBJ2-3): KAGVTQTPRYLIKTRGQQVTLSCSPISGHRSVSWYQQTPGQGLQFLFEYFSETQRNKGNFPGRFSGRQFSNSRSEMNVSTLELGDSALYLCASSLGTSGGSRDTQYFGPGTRLTVL.

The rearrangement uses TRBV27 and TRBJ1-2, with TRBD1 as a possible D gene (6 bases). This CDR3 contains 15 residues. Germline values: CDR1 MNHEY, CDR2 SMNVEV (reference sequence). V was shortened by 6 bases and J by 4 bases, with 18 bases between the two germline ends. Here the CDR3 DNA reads TGTGCCAGCAGGGACGGTGGGGGGGCCGTCTATGGCTACACCTTC. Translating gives CASRDGGGAVYGYTF.

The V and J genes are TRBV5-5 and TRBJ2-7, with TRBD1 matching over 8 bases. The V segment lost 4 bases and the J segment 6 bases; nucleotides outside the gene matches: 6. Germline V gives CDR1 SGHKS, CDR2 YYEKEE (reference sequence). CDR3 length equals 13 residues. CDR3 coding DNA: TGTGCCAGCAGCACCAGGGGGCCGGGCGAGCAGTACTTC. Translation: CASSTRGPGEQYF.

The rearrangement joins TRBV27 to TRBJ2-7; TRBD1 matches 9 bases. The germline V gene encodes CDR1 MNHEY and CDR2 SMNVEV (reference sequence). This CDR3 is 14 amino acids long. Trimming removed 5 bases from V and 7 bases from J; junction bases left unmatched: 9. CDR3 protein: CASSPRTGEIEQYF. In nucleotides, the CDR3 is TGTGCCAGCAGTCCTCGGACAGGGGAGATAGAGCAGTACTTC.

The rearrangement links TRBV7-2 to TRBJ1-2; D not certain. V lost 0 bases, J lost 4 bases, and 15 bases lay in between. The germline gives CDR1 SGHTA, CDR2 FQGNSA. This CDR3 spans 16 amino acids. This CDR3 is CASSLALSGSFYGYTF. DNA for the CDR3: TGTGCCAGCAGCTTAGCTTTGTCAGGTTCTTTCTATGGCTACACCTTC.

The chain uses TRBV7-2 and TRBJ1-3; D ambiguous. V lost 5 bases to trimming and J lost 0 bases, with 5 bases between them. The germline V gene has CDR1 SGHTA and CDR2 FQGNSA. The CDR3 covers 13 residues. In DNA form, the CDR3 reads TGTGCCAGCAGCCCTAGCTCTGGAAACACCATATATTTT. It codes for CASSPSSGNTIYF.

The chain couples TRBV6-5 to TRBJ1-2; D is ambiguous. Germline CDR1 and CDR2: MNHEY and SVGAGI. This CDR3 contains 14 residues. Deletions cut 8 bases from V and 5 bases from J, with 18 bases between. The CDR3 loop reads CASGYQNPGYGYTF. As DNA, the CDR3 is TGTGCCAGCGGCTATCAAAACCCGGGGTATGGCTACACCTTC.

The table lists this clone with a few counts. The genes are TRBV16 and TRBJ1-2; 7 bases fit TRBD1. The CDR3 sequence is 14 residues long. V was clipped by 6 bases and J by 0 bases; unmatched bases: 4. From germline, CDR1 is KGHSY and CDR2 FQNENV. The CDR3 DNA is TGTGCCAGCAGTCACCAGGGGGCTAACTATGGCTACACCTTC. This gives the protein CASSHQGANYGYTF.

DNA of the CDR3: TGTGCCTGGGGCCTTAGGGACAGGGGGAGGCCACCCCTCCACTTT. As protein: CAWGLRDRGRPPLHF. The chain employs TRBV30 and TRBJ1-6, with TRBD1 matching 11 bases. Germline V lookup: CDR1 GTSNPN, CDR2 SVGIG (reference sequence). The CDR3 contains 15 residues. Trimming took 5 bases from V and 11 from J; bases not matched to a gene: 11. The entire variable domain, with the rest obtained from reference TRBV30 and TRBJ1-6, is as follows: SQTIHQWPATLVQPVGSPLSLECTVEGTSNPNLYWYRQAAGRGLQLLFYSVGIGQISSEVPQNLSASRPQDRQFILSSKKLLLSDSGFYLCAWGLRDRGRPPLHFGNGTRLTVT.

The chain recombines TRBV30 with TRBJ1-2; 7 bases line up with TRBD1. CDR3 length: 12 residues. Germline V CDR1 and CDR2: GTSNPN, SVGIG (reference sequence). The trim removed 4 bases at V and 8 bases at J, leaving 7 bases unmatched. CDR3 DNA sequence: TGTGCCTGGACAGGGGGAGAGAAGGGCTACACCTTC. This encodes CAWTGGEKGYTF.

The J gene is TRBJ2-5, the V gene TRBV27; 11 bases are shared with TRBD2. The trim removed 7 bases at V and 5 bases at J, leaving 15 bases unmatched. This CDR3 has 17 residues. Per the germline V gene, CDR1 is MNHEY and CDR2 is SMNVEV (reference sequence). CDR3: CASTSFVSGGARETQYF. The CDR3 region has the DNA TGTGCCAGCACCTCTTTCGTTAGCGGGGGGGCGAGGGAGACCCAGTACTTC.

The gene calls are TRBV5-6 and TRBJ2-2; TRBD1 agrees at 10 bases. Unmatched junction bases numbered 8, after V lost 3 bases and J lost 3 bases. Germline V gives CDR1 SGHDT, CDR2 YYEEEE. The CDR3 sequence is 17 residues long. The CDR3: CASSWVRDRGDTGELFF. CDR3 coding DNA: TGTGCCAGCAGCTGGGTCCGGGACAGGGGAGACACCGGGGAGCTGTTTTTT. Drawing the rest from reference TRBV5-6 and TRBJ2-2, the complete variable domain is DAGVTQSPTHLIKTRGQQVTLRCSPKSGHDTVSWYQQALGQGPQFIFQYYEEEERQRGNFPDRFSGHQFPNYSSELNVNALLLGDSALYLCASSWVRDRGDTGELFFGEGSRLTVL.

Here the CDR3 DNA reads TGCGCCAGCAGCCCCGGGGGGAGCACAGATACGCAGTATTTT. Residues: CASSPGGSTDTQYF. The chain joins TRBV5-1 to TRBJ2-3; 7 positions agree with TRBD2. CDR1 and CDR2 from the germline V gene are SGHRS and YFSETQ. Losses at the gene ends were 4 bases for V and 0 bases for J; bases not matched to a gene: 2. This CDR3 spans 14 amino acids.

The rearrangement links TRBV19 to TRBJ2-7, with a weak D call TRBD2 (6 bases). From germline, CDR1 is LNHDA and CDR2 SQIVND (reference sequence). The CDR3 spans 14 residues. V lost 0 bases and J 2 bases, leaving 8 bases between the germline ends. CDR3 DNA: TGTGCCAGTAGTATAGAGGGGGGACCCTACGAGCAGTACTTC. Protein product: CASSIEGGPYEQYF.

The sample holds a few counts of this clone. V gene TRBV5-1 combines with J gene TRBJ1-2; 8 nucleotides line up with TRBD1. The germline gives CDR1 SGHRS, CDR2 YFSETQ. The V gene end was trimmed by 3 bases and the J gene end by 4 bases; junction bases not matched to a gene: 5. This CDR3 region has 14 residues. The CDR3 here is CASSSGQGPYGYTF. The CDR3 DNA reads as TGCGCCAGCAGCTCCGGACAGGGCCCCTATGGCTACACCTTC.